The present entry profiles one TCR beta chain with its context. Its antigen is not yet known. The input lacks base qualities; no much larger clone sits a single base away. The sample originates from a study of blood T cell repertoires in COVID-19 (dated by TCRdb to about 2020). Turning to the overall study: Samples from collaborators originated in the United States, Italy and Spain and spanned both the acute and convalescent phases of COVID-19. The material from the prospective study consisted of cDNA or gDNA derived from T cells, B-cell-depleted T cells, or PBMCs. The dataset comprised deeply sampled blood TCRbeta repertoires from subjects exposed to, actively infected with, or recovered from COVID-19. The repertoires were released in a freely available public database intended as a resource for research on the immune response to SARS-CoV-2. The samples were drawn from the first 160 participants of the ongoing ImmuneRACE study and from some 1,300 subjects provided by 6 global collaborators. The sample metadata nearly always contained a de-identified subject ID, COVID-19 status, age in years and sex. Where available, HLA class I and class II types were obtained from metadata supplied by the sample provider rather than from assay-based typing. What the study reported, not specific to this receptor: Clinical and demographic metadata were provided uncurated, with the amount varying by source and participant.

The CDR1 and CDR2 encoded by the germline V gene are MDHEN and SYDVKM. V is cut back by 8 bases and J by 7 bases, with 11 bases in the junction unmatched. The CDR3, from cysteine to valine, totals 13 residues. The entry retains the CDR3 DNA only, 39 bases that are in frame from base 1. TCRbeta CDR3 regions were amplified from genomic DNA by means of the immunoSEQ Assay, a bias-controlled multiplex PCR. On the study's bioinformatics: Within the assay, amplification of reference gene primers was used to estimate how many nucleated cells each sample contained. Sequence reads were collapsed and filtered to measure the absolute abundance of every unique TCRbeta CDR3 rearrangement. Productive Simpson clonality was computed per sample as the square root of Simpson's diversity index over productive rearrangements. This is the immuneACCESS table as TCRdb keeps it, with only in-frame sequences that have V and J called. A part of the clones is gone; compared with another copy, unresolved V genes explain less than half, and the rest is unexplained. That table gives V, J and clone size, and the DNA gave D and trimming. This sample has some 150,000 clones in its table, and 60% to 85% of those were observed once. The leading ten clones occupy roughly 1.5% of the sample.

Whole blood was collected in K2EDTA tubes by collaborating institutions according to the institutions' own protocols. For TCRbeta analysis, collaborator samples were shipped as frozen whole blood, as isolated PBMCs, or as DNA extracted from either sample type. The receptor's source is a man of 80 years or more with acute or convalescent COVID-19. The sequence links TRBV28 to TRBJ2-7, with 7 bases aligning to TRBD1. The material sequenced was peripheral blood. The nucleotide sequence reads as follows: TGTGCCAGCCGGGACAGTGGGATGACGGAGCAGTACGTC. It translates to CASRDSGMTEQYV.